The present T cell receptor (beta chain) was sequenced within a study of blood T cells in healthy people across ages. Alongside a J-beta primer mix, a sample-barcoded 5' primer served in a second PCR lasting roughly 7 to 12 cycles. TCRdb itself ran the 5' RACE reads through MiXCR, one entry per CDR3 protein. The sample contains over 700,000 distinct CDR3 sequences, about 55% of which appear only once. Germline lookup yields CDR1 SGHTA and CDR2 FQGNSA. The CDR3 is 15 amino acids. Trimming at V came to 1 base and at J to 2 bases, leaving 5 bases not matched to a gene. The receptor comes from a man at least 80 years old in good health. Input material: blood. The chain links TRBV7-2 to TRBJ2-7; 7 bases agree with TRBD2. The DNA of the CDR3 is TGTGCCAGCAGCTTAGGTTCTAGCGGAGCCTACGAGCAGTACTTC. Translation gives CASSLGSSGAYEQYF.